What follows are 9 T cell receptor beta chains derived from one specimen sequenced in a study of breast tumors, draining lymph nodes, adjacent tissues. TCRdb re-called the multiplex PCR reads with MiXCR, one entry per CDR3 protein. The sample holds tens of thousands of distinct CDR3 sequences; approximately 54% are singletons and the top ten take 15% to 20%. Sequencing used breast tumor tissue. These receptors were taken from a female donor with breast cancer. Some clones in this sample may be carry-over from other donors' samples.

In its sample, this clonotype was seen once. The gene calls are TRBV29-1 and TRBJ2-7; 7 positions agree with TRBD1. V lost 8 bases to trimming and J lost 0 bases; unmatched junction nucleotides: 7. Germline values: CDR1 SQVTM, CDR2 ANQGSEA. CDR3 length: 13 amino acids. CDR3 protein: CSRPDRSSYEQYF. The CDR3, as DNA: TGCAGCAGACCGGACAGGAGCTCCTACGAGCAGTACTTC.

This clonotype has at least ten counts. The V and J genes are TRBV6-5 and TRBJ1-5; maybe TRBD1 (5 bases). CDR1 MNHEY and CDR2 SVGAGI come from the germline V gene. This CDR3 spans 15 amino acids. V lost 5 bases to trimming and J lost 5 bases, with 16 bases between them. This chain's CDR3 is CASSLLGGEDQPQHF. CDR3 nucleotides: TGTGCCAGCAGTCTCCTGGGGGGGGAAGATCAGCCCCAGCATTTT.

This clonotype was seen at least ten times. The rearrangement uses TRBV9 and TRBJ2-7; perhaps TRBD1 as D (6 bases). The CDR3 is 14 residues long. Germline V gene lookup returns CDR1 SGDLS and CDR2 YYNGEE. V gave up 3 bases and J gave up 6 bases, with 16 bases separating them. CDR3 residues: CASSAQGIGVEQYF. DNA for the CDR3: TGTGCCAGCAGCGCCCAGGGGATAGGAGTCGAGCAGTACTTC.

Regarding this clonotype: Because the CDR3's place on the DNA is in doubt, the DNA is left out and the CDR3 is given as listed by TCRdb. The chain uses TRBV19 and TRBJ2-2. The CDR3 is 18 residues long, ends included. CDR1 and CDR2 (germline): LNHDA, SQIVND (reference sequence). The CDR3 sequence: CASSGFGVNEQFFGELFF.

The chain recombines TRBV5-1 with TRBJ1-2, with no clear D. The V gene lost 4 bases and the J gene lost 4 bases, with 11 bases spanning the gap. The CDR3 is made up of 13 amino acids. The V gene's germline CDR1 is SGHRS and CDR2 YFSETQ. Written as DNA, the CDR3 is TGCGCCAGCAGCCGCGGGCAGACCTATGGCTACACCTTC. This codes for CASSRGQTYGYTF.

This clonotype was picked up a small number of times. The rearrangement links TRBV7-9 to TRBJ2-3; the match to TRBD2 covers 8 bases. The CDR3 is made up of 16 amino acids. V gave up 6 bases and J gave up 2 bases; unmatched junction bases: 10. Per the germline V gene, CDR1 is SEHNR and CDR2 is FQNEAQ (reference sequence). The CDR3 DNA sequence: TGTGCCAGCAGTGCGGGGCTAGCGGGCCCCACAGATACGCAGTATTTT. Its translation is CASSAGLAGPTDTQYF.

The chain joins TRBV6-2 or TRBV6-3 to TRBJ2-5; 8 bases are a match to TRBD2. V trimming: 11 bases; J trimming: 0 bases; junction bases outside the gene matches: 8. Germline V lookup: CDR1 MNHEY, CDR2 SVGEGT. The CDR3 extends over 14 amino acids. The CDR3 coding sequence is TGTGCCGGACCCGGGCGGGGGGACCAAGAGACCCAGTACTTC. This codes for CAGPGRGDQETQYF.

The gene calls are TRBV7-8 and TRBJ2-3, with a weak D call TRBD1 (7 bases). V lost 2 bases to trimming and J lost 4 bases, with 13 bases between them. CDR1 is SGHVS and CDR2 is FQNEAQ in the germline V gene. This CDR3 is 15 amino acids long. This CDR3 is CASSLMAGGPDTQYF. As DNA, the CDR3 is TGTGCCAGCAGCTTAATGGCAGGGGGGCCAGATACGCAGTATTTT.

This clonotype was seen at least ten times. J is TRBJ1-2 and V is TRBV6-6; 12 bases are a match to TRBD1. The trim removed 6 bases at V and 6 bases at J, leaving 5 bases unmatched. Germline CDR1 is MNHNY and CDR2 is SVGAGI (reference sequence). The CDR3 runs to 14 residues. CDR3: CASRGQGARNGYTF. The CDR3 DNA reads as TGTGCCAGCAGGGGACAGGGGGCGCGGAATGGCTACACCTTC.